The 8 T cell receptor beta chains below come from one sample, sequenced in a study of shared clonotypes between healthy human individuals. Clones were read by immunoSEQ multiplex PCR, and TCRdb kept only the in-frame ones, dropping some. Of roughly 2,000,000 clones detected, around 93% appear once; the ten largest clones hold around 1.7%. Naive CD8 cells, CD45RO-negative and positively selected for CCR7, excluded terminally differentiated effector memory CD45RA+ cells. The sample was naive CD8+ T cells from PBMCs. Every receptor here comes from a man between 18 and 29 years old in good health. Some clones in this sample may be carry-over from other donors' samples.

The V gene is TRBV4-3, the J gene TRBJ2-2, with 7 bases lining up with TRBD1. Germline V gives CDR1 LGHNA, CDR2 YSLEER. The CDR3 is made up of 21 amino acids. The V segment lost 1 base and the J segment 6 bases; nucleotides outside the gene matches: 23. The CDR3 protein is CASSQGPQTPFTGATAGELFF. The CDR3 DNA follows: TGCGCCAGCAGCCAAGGACCCCAAACGCCCTTCACAGGGGCCACAGCCGGGGAGCTGTTTTTT.

The chain carries TRBV6-1 and TRBJ2-1; D uncertain. Trimming left V 4 bases short and J 8 bases short, with 9 bases between. CDR1 and CDR2 from the germline V gene are MNHNS and SASEGT. CDR3 length equals 12 residues. The CDR3 DNA sequence: TGTGCCAGCAGTGCTCTAGTCTATGAGCAGTTCTTC. Its translation: CASSALVYEQFF.

V is TRBV6-5 and J is TRBJ2-7, with D hard to call. Germline CDR1 is MNHEY and CDR2 is SVGAGI. The V end was cut by 2 bases, the J end by 7 bases, with 18 bases between. The CDR3 sequence is 15 residues long. The CDR3 nucleotides read TGTGCCAGCAGTTACGTCCTTGCCCCTTCTCGGGAGCAGTACTTC. Translating gives CASSYVLAPSREQYF.

V gene TRBV19 combines with J gene TRBJ1-1; tentative D call: TRBD1 (6 bases). CDR3 length: 14 residues. Germline V gene data show CDR1 as LNHDA and CDR2 as SQIVND (reference sequence). V lost 3 bases to trimming and J lost 3 bases, with 11 bases between them. CDR3 residues: CASSIWGRHTEAFF. DNA for the CDR3: TGTGCCAGTAGTATTTGGGGGCGCCACACTGAAGCTTTCTTT.

This clone has more than one count but fewer than ten. The rearrangement joins TRBV2 to TRBJ1-1, with D unresolved. The germline CDR1 and CDR2 sequences are SNHLY and FYNNEI. There are 13 residues in the CDR3. The V end was cut by 7 bases, the J end by 1 base, with 10 bases between. In DNA form, the CDR3 reads TGTGCCAGCATTTGGACGGGGAACACTGAAGCTTTCTTT. Translated: CASIWTGNTEAFF.

This clone occurred once. V usage is TRBV9 and J usage is TRBJ1-2; no reliable D call. The CDR3 is made up of 15 amino acids. CDR1 is SGDLS and CDR2 is YYNGEE in the germline V gene. The ends were cut back, 3 bases at V and 0 bases at J, with 12 bases in the middle. Written as DNA, the CDR3 is TGTGCCAGCAGCGCGGGTAGGGCGTCTAACTATGGCTACACCTTC. Translated, it gives CASSAGRASNYGYTF. Full variable domain (outside the CDR3, taken from reference TRBV9 and TRBJ1-2): DSGVTQTPKHLITATGQRVTLRCSPRSGDLSVYWYQQSLDQGLQFLIQYYNGEERAKGNILERFSAQQFPDLHSELNLSSLELGDSALYFCASSAGRASNYGYTFGSGTRLTVV.

This clone occurred once. The rearrangement uses TRBV4-3 and TRBJ2-7; 9 bases fit TRBD1. CDR1 and CDR2 (germline): LGHNA, YSLEER. The length of the CDR3 is 16 residues. The V and J ends lost 0 bases and 4 bases, in that order; junction bases with no gene match: 7. The CDR3 sequence is CASSQEGTGFLYEQYF. The CDR3 DNA sequence: TGCGCCAGCAGCCAAGAGGGGACAGGGTTTTTGTACGAGCAGTACTTC.

About this clone itself: Other DNA sequences in the sample encode the same CDR3. This sequence joins TRBV4-2 and TRBJ2-7, with TRBD1 identical over 9 bases. Germline CDR1 is LGHNA and CDR2 is YNFKEQ. The V and J ends lost 5 bases and 4 bases, in that order; junction bases with no gene match: 6. The CDR3 covers 14 residues. The CDR3 protein is CASSMTGGAYEQYF. The DNA of the CDR3 is TGTGCCAGCAGCATGACAGGGGGGGCGTACGAGCAGTACTTC.